This T cell receptor beta chain was sequenced for a study of OX40 agonist ivuxolimab in advanced cancers. The study's findings and limits: Partial responders at 0.1-3.0 mg/kg had among the lowest clonal expansion. Both CD4+ and CD8+ T cell populations in blood had undergone clonal expansion by week 6 at 0.1 to 3.0 mg/kg. In CD8+ T cells, expanded clones were on average more numerous than in CD4+.

Only in-frame clones appear in the TCRdb table, and some are missing; sequencing was by immunoSEQ multiplex PCR. The profile shows some 44,000 clones, 65% to 85% of them singletons. On this clone itself: Its antigen is not known.

The germline V and J ends were trimmed by 9 bases and 9 bases, with 21 bases remaining between them. CDR3 length: 14 residues. The germline V gene encodes CDR1 SNHLY and CDR2 FYNNEI. This clonotype was obtained from an adult with an advanced solid tumor such as melanoma, head and neck, liver or kidney cancer. The chain recombines TRBV2 with TRBJ2-1, with TRBD1 as a possible D gene (7 bases). The sequenced sample was CD4+ or CD8+ T cells sorted from blood, obtained in a trial of the OX40 agonist ivuxolimab. The CDR3, as DNA: TGTGCCAGTGGACGGGAATCAGGGGGAGGTGAGCAGTTCTTC. Translation: CASGRESGGGEQFF.